The next 7 T cell receptor beta chains were all read from a single sample in a study of CD8 T cells in acute hepatitis C reinfection (dated by TCRdb to about 2021). The sample's time point label, decoded: naive CD8 control sorted from an acute-time-point sample. To prepare the library, the immunoSEQ multiplex PCR assay was applied. The source is immuneACCESS, and TCRdb retained only in-frame sequences with V and J called. Part of the clones is not carried over; for the studies checked, unresolved V genes explain less than half of this, and the remainder is unexplained. Counted in this sample were 30,000 to 40,000 clones; 70% to 90% of them appeared once. Clones ranked in the top ten supply 9.5% to 12% of the sample. Material for sequencing was naive CD8+ T cells from PBMCs. The label giving this sample's cell subset or site can be read as: sorted total naive CD45RO-negative CD8+ T cells. These receptors were taken from a woman under 30 who spontaneously cleared hepatitis C infection.

The V call is TRBV19, the J call TRBJ2-7; maybe TRBD2 (5 bases). Trimming cost V 0 bases and J 4 bases, with 13 bases left between them. The CDR3 covers 15 residues. Germline CDR1 LNHDA, CDR2 SQIVND (reference sequence). The CDR3 DNA reads TGTGCCAGTAGTATAGAGCGCGGGTTAATGTACGAGCAGTACTTC. Amino acids: CASSIERGLMYEQYF.

This clone has just a few counts. The CDR3 loop reads CASSHNSREEAFF. In DNA form, the CDR3 reads TGTGCCAGCAGTCACAACTCCAGAGAAGAAGCTTTCTTT. The V call is TRBV9, the J call TRBJ1-1; D ambiguous. The CDR3 runs to 13 residues. The germline V and J ends were trimmed by 5 bases and 8 bases, with 16 bases remaining between them. Germline-derived CDR1 and CDR2 are SGDLS and YYNGEE.

The chain couples TRBV9 to TRBJ2-2; D is perhaps TRBD1 (5 bases). V dropped 0 bases and J dropped 2 bases, with 17 bases sitting between them. CDR3 length: 18 amino acids. Looked up from germline, CDR1 is SGDLS and CDR2 is YYNGEE. The DNA for the CDR3 is TGTGCCAGCAGCGTAGTCCCCAACTACAGGCCTAACACCGGGGAGCTGTTTTTT. Its translation: CASSVVPNYRPNTGELFF.

Here the CDR3 DNA reads TGTGCCATCAGTGAGTCGAGGGGGGATGGCTACACCTTC. Translating gives CAISESRGDGYTF. The chain employs TRBV10-3 and TRBJ1-2; the D gene is possibly TRBD1 (6 bases). V lost 0 bases to trimming and J lost 6 bases, with 8 bases between them. CDR3 size: 13 residues. CDR1 and CDR2 from the germline V gene are ENHRY and SYGVKD.

The chain uses TRBV30 and TRBJ1-3; TRBD1 matches 11 bases. This CDR3 is built from 13 residues. Germline CDR1 reads GTSNPN; CDR2 reads SVGIG (reference sequence). With V trimmed by 8 bases and J by 3 bases, 3 bases remained unmatched. The CDR3 sequence: CATDRGLGNTIYF. In DNA, the CDR3 is TGTGCCACGGACAGGGGGCTTGGAAACACCATATATTTT.

This chain uses TRBV14 with TRBJ1-1; D gene uncertain. The ends were cut back, 3 bases at V and 1 base at J, with 3 bases in the middle. The CDR3 extends over 12 amino acids. Germline CDR1 reads SGHDN; CDR2 reads FVKESK. CDR3 loop: CASSQTNTEAFF. The CDR3 DNA reads as TGTGCCAGCAGCCAGACGAACACTGAAGCTTTCTTT. Full variable domain (missing parts from reference TRBV14 and TRBJ1-1): EAGVTQFPSHSVIEKGQTVTLRCDPISGHDNLYWYRRVMGKEIKFLLHFVKESKQDESGMPNNRFLAERTGGTYSTLKVQPAELEDSGVYFCASSQTNTEAFFGQGTRLTVV.

The gene calls are TRBV9 and TRBJ1-1; no reliable D call. V was shortened by 8 bases and J by 3 bases, with 11 bases between the two germline ends. Germline V gene lookup returns CDR1 SGDLS and CDR2 YYNGEE. This CDR3 has 12 residues. DNA of the CDR3: TGTGCCAGTGGGAATGGGTACACTGAAGCTTTCTTT. Amino acid sequence: CASGNGYTEAFF. The whole variable domain, remainder taken from reference TRBV9 and TRBJ1-1, is DSGVTQTPKHLITATGQRVTLRCSPRSGDLSVYWYQQSLDQGLQFLIQYYNGEERAKGNILERFSAQQFPDLHSELNLSSLELGDSALYFCASGNGYTEAFFGQGTRLTVV.